The text below deals with one T cell receptor (beta chain). The target antigen is unknown. Repertoires were generated with immunoSEQ multiplex PCR, while TCRdb's copy carries only in-frame clones and drops some. The sample gives about 2.1 million clones, just over 90% of which show up once; over 1.5% is in the top ten. V gave up 3 bases and J gave up 10 bases, with 10 bases separating them. The CDR3 covers 12 residues. CDR1 and CDR2 (germline): SGHAT, FQNNGV. This entry belongs to a study of shared clonotypes between healthy human individuals. Whole-study context: Per donor, three plates held CD4 naive cells, three held CD4 memory, two held CD8 naive and one held CD8 memory. Study-wide findings and caveats: Inspection by rarefaction showed sorted-subset sequencing to be incomplete despite large depth. Naive subsets, compared against memory subsets, generally had larger estimated richness values.

CD45RO-negative, CCR7-selected cells formed the naive CD8 fraction, which excluded terminally differentiated effector memory CD45RA+ cells. The study enrolled healthy HIV-negative adults without recent acute infections or vaccinations as donors. The origin of this receptor is a man in his late teens or twenties in good health. Some clones in this sample may be carry-over from other donors' samples. Sequenced: naive CD8+ T cells from PBMCs. The chain is built from TRBV11-2 and TRBJ2-1; D is unclear. CDR3 sequence reads: CASSLISWEQFF. CDR3 DNA sequence: TGTGCCAGCAGCTTGATCAGCTGGGAGCAGTTCTTC.